This T cell receptor beta chain emerged from a study of neoadjuvant nivolumab and ipilimumab in lung cancer. About the research overall: Nivolumab 3 mg/kg was given days 1, 15 and 29, plus ipilimumab 1 mg/kg day 1 in combination. Study observations and caveats: Only a single major-pathologic-response sample was available for clonality analysis. TCR receptors were sequenced in few samples. Blood richness before therapy tracked richness in tumors resected after neoadjuvant therapy.

This CDR3 is built from 12 residues. Germline lookup yields CDR1 MNHEY and CDR2 SVGAGI. V lost 2 bases, J lost 6 bases, and 4 bases lay in between. Method: immunoSEQ multiplex PCR; TCRdb's copy keeps in-frame clones and lacks some. The sample contains more than 25,000 clones, about 75% of which appear only once. Note on this clone: No antigen is known for it.

V gene TRBV6-5 combines with J gene TRBJ2-2, with no clear D. Sequenced here: tumor tissue, sampled after neoadjuvant nivolumab, alone or with ipilimumab, at or shortly before surgery. The receptor's source is an adult with non-small cell lung cancer. CDR3 amino acids: CASSYGAGELFF. CDR3 nucleotide sequence: TGTGCCAGCAGTTACGGGGCCGGGGAGCTGTTTTTT.